The present T cell receptor beta chain was sequenced within a study of TIL therapy for anti-PD-1-resistant metastatic lung cancer. V lost 6 bases and J 6 bases, leaving 22 bases between the germline ends. Looked up from germline, CDR1 is SGDLS and CDR2 is YYNGEE. The CDR3 spans 16 residues. As for time point: pre-treatment sample, taken before nivolumab and TIL therapy. The tumor samples were excised metastases, mostly pleural nodules or supraclavicular lymph nodes. Sequencing used immunoSEQ v3. Produced via immunoSEQ multiplex PCR; TCRdb's table is partial and in-frame only. The sample yields approximately 27,000 clones, 72% seen once.

J is TRBJ2-1 and V is TRBV9, with D perhaps TRBD1 (6 bases). The receptor was derived from a person aged 25 to 85 with non-small cell lung cancer. Sequencing used tumor tissue, obtained at baseline. The CDR3 region is CASNHPVDRSVNEQFF. CDR3 DNA: TGTGCCAGCAACCACCCGGTAGACAGGTCGGTCAATGAGCAGTTCTTC.